This T cell receptor (beta chain) comes out of a study of shared clonotypes between healthy human individuals. Across the whole study: Per-donor plates numbered three CD4 naive, three CD4 memory, two CD8 naive and one CD8 memory.

Every one of the donors was a Caucasian adult that lived in Nashville, Tennessee. J gave up 9 bases and V 1 base, and 1 base lay outside the gene matches. The CDR3 loop spans 14 amino acids. The germline V gene encodes CDR1 SGHTA and CDR2 FQGNSA. Note on this clone: The sample holds other DNA sequences that translate to the same CDR3.

Method: immunoSEQ multiplex PCR; TCRdb's copy keeps in-frame clones and lacks some. The sample lists 850,000 to 1,200,000 clones; roughly 80% were seen once. This clonotype was obtained from a man younger than 35 in good health. V and J are TRBV7-2 and TRBJ2-1; TRBD2 agrees at 12 bases. Source material: memory CD4+ T cells sorted from blood. Subset noted: CD45RA-negative fraction. The CDR3 is CASSLGLAGVEQFF. The CDR3 DNA reads as TGTGCCAGCAGCTTAGGACTAGCGGGAGTTGAGCAGTTCTTC.